This is a list of T cell receptor beta chains from one sample in a study of T cell changes during pregnancy in multiple sclerosis. Libraries were prepared by immunoSEQ multiplex PCR; TCRdb keeps only in-frame clonotypes and omits some of them. The table records approximately 92,000 clones, approximately 92% of them present only once. The sequencing here drew on peripheral blood, taken in the first trimester of pregnancy. These receptors were obtained from a female donor with multiple sclerosis, enrolled in a pregnancy study. Each CDR3 is given with its conserved first and last residue. D genes are given only for firm matches. Where a row states a size, it is once, few, many or the class of an expanded clone; other rows omit it.

J	length	D	V	size	DNA	CDR3
TRBJ2-7	14	NA	TRBV28	NA	TGTGCCAGCAGTTTCCTAGGGGTCTCCTACGAGCAGTACTTC	CASSFLGVSYEQYF
TRBJ2-1	14	NA	TRBV29-1	NA	TGCAGCGTTGAACCCCGGGAGAGCAACAATGAGCAGTTCTTC	CSVEPRESNNEQFF
TRBJ2-7	16	TRBD2	TRBV7-6	few	TGTGCCAGCAGCTCGTCCCGGGGAGCGGGAACTTACGAGCAGTACTTC	CASSSSRGAGTYEQYF
TRBJ1-3	13	NA	TRBV6-5	few	TGTGCCAGCAGCCGACAGCCTGGAAACACCATATATTTT	CASSRQPGNTIYF
TRBJ1-1	15	NA	TRBV28	NA	TGTGCCAGCAGGCCCCGAGCAGGAATCCTCACTGAAGCTTTCTTT	CASRPRAGILTEAFF
TRBJ2-7	12	NA	TRBV6-5	NA	TGTGCCAGCAGTTACTCTCGAGGGGAGCAGTACTTC	CASSYSRGEQYF
TRBJ1-2	15	TRBD1	TRBV30	NA	TGTGCCTGGAATGAACGGGACAGGGCCCCCTATGGCTACACCTTC	CAWNERDRAPYGYTF
TRBJ2-7	14	TRBD1	TRBV2	NA	TGTGCCAGCATCGGGGACAGGGGAGCCTACGAGCAGTACTTC	CASIGDRGAYEQYF
TRBJ2-1	18	NA	TRBV4-2	NA	TGTGCCAGCAGCCAAGACTCTAGACGGGACTCAGACTACAATGAGCAGTTCTTC	CASSQDSRRDSDYNEQFF
TRBJ2-3	14	TRBD2	TRBV4-1	NA	TGCGCCAGCAGCCGACTAGCGGGAGGAGATACGCAGTATTTT	CASSRLAGGDTQYF
TRBJ1-1	14	NA	TRBV4-2	NA	TGTGCCAGCAGCCAAGATGAAGGGGGAGTTGAAGCTTTCTTT	CASSQDEGGVEAFF
TRBJ1-5	11	NA	TRBV28	NA	TGTGCCAGCAGTTTTAGGAGGACCCAGCATTTT	CASSFRRTQHF
TRBJ2-5	15	NA	TRBV14	once	TGTGCCAGCAGCCACGATGGAGGTTTCCAAGAGACCCAGTACTTC	CASSHDGGFQETQYF
TRBJ2-5	18	TRBD2	TRBV9	NA	TGTGCCAGCAGCGTCGGGACTAGCGGGAGGGCCAACCAAGAGACCCAGTACTTC	CASSVGTSGRANQETQYF
TRBJ2-1	15	TRBD2	TRBV6-4	NA	TGTGCCAGCAGTGACGGGACTAGCGAGCGGAATGAGCAGTTCTTC	CASSDGTSERNEQFF
TRBJ1-5	17	NA	TRBV5-6	NA	TGTGCCAGCAGCTCGAGCGGGGCCCCCGGGCGCAATCAGCCCCAGCATTTT	CASSSSGAPGRNQPQHF
TRBJ2-1	15	TRBD2	TRBV11-3	NA	TGTGCCAGCAGCCTCCAAGCGGGGAATAACAATGAGCAGTTCTTC	CASSLQAGNNNEQFF
TRBJ2-2	16	NA	TRBV11-2	NA	TGTGCCAGCAGACGTCCGTTGGCAGGGAAAAGCGGGGAGCTGTTTTTT	CASRRPLAGKSGELFF
TRBJ2-3	18	NA	TRBV21-1	once	TGTGCCAGCAGCAAAGCTGGACTGAAACCTCTGCGCACAGATACGCAGTATTTT	CASSKAGLKPLRTDTQYF
TRBJ2-7	14	TRBD1	TRBV28	NA	TGTGCCAGCAGATCCGGGACAGCTTCCTACGAGCAGTACTTC	CASRSGTASYEQYF
TRBJ2-2	15	TRBD2	TRBV2	NA	TGTGCCAGCAGTGAACGGGCGGGAGGGATCGGGGAGCTGTTTTTT	CASSERAGGIGELFF
TRBJ2-3	15	TRBD2	TRBV7-2	NA	TGTGCCAGCAGCCCCCGGGGCGGGAGGACAGATACGCAGTATTTT	CASSPRGGRTDTQYF
TRBJ2-7	17	TRBD2	TRBV4-2	NA	TGTGCCAGCAGCCAAGAGGGGTTAGCGGGGGGGTCTTTTGAGCAGTACTTC	CASSQEGLAGGSFEQYF
TRBJ2-2	16	TRBD2	TRBV5-4	NA	TGTGCCAGCAGCTTGTTCCGCGGGAGGGCCACCGGGGAGCTGTTTTTT	CASSLFRGRATGELFF
TRBJ2-1	13	NA	TRBV27	NA	TGTGCCAGCAGTTTTCAGGGAAGCAATGAGCAGTTCTTC	CASSFQGSNEQFF
TRBJ1-1	15	NA	TRBV13	once	TGTGCCAGCACCCTTTTGACTGGGGGAGGTACTGAAGCTTTCTTT	CASTLLTGGGTEAFF
TRBJ2-7	18	NA	TRBV21-1	once	TGTGCCAGCAGCAAAGAGGTGGGGACTAGCGGGCCCTCCTACGAGCAGTACTTC	CASSKEVGTSGPSYEQYF
TRBJ2-1	15	TRBD1	TRBV28	NA	TGTGCCAGCACTCTTGGTGGTACAGGGGGCCGTGAGCAGTTCTTC	CASTLGGTGGREQFF
TRBJ2-5	15	TRBD2	TRBV28	NA	TGTGCCAGCAGTTCCCTTCCAGCGGGGCAAGAGACCCAGTACTTC	CASSSLPAGQETQYF